Presented here are 25 T cell receptor beta chains from one specimen sequenced in a study of CD8 T cells in ankylosing spondylitis. TCRdb passed the 5' RACE reads through MiXCR, listing each CDR3 protein once. This sample yields about 160,000 distinct CDR3 sequences, of which approximately 16% are seen a single time; about 8% belongs to the top ten. Source material: blood, either unsorted or a sorted T cell fraction (not recorded which). These TCRs come from a male donor with ankylosing spondylitis or in good health (not recorded which).

This chain joins TRBV24-1 and TRBJ2-1, with unresolved D. The CDR3 contains 15 residues. Trimming removed 2 bases from V and 5 bases from J, with 12 bases in between. The V gene's germline CDR1 is KGHDR and CDR2 SFDVKD. The CDR3 coding sequence is TGTGCCACCAGTGATTCTGCTGATTACAACAATGAGCAGTTCTTC. This sequence encodes CATSDSADYNNEQFF.

This clonotype was counted many times. The chain couples TRBV5-1 to TRBJ1-4; weak D call: TRBD1 (5 bases). The germline V gene has CDR1 SGHRS and CDR2 YFSETQ. Trimming cost V 5 bases and J 5 bases, with 16 bases left between them. This CDR3 region has 15 residues. The CDR3 is CASSPARDQNEKLFF. In DNA form, the CDR3 reads TGCGCCAGCAGTCCCGCCCGGGACCAAAATGAAAAACTGTTTTTT.

This clonotype was counted many times. The gene calls are TRBV24-1 and TRBJ2-7, with D uncertain. CDR3 length equals 15 residues. Germline-derived CDR1 and CDR2 are KGHDR and SFDVKD. V was trimmed by 0 bases and J by 0 bases, leaving 8 bases between them. The CDR3 spells CATSDLAFSSYEQYF. The CDR3 DNA reads TGTGCCACCAGTGATTTGGCATTTAGCTCCTACGAGCAGTACTTC.

This clonotype was seen at least ten times. The CDR3 coding sequence is TGCGCCAGCAGCGAGGGGGCGGGAGACAAGTTCTTC. Encoded protein: CASSEGAGDKFF. The chain couples TRBV5-1 to TRBJ2-1; D tentatively fits TRBD1 or TRBD2 (7 bases each). The V end was cut by 4 bases, the J end by 14 bases, with 16 bases between. Germline CDR1 reads SGHRS; CDR2 reads YFSETQ. The CDR3 consists of 12 residues.

This chain uses TRBV10-3 with TRBJ2-7; 11 bases map to TRBD2. V shed 6 bases, J shed 7 bases, and the junction held 8 bases outside the gene matches. Germline V gene lookup returns CDR1 ENHRY and CDR2 SYGVKD. This CDR3 spans 14 amino acids. CDR3 nucleotides: TGTGCCATCAGCGGGACTAGCGGATCTCGAGAGCAGTACTTC. This codes for CAISGTSGSREQYF.

A few counts support this clonotype. J is TRBJ2-2 and V is TRBV5-6; weak D call: TRBD1 (5 bases). Per the germline V gene, CDR1 is SGHDT and CDR2 is YYEEEE. This CDR3 has 14 residues. V lost 4 bases to trimming and J lost 5 bases, with 12 bases between them. CDR3 protein: CASSPGRATGELFF. The CDR3 region has the DNA TGTGCCAGCAGCCCCGGCAGGGCGACCGGGGAGCTGTTTTTT.

This clonotype showed up many times. The chain couples TRBV24-1 to TRBJ2-5; weak D call: TRBD2 (7 bases). The V gene's germline CDR1 is KGHDR and CDR2 SFDVKD. The CDR3 is 16 amino acids. Deletions cut 3 bases from V and 0 bases from J, with 13 bases between. The CDR3 sequence is CATSDRAGQDQETQYF. The CDR3 nucleotides are TGTGCCACCAGTGATCGAGCGGGACAAGACCAAGAGACCCAGTACTTC.

The chain links TRBV2 to TRBJ2-1; D perhaps matches TRBD1 (5 bases). Deletions cut 7 bases from V and 0 bases from J, with 10 bases between. The CDR3 is 14 residues long. CDR1 is SNHLY and CDR2 is FYNNEI in the germline V gene. CDR3 DNA: TGTGCCAGCAATCAGGGTTACTCCTACAATGAGCAGTTCTTC. Encoded protein: CASNQGYSYNEQFF.

The CDR3 DNA is TGTGCCAGCAGCCAAGCGGCGGGACAGGGGTACTATGGCTACACCTTC. Residues: CASSQAAGQGYYGYTF. The chain couples TRBV4-2 to TRBJ1-2; TRBD1 aligns across 10 bases. Germline CDR1 and CDR2: LGHNA and YNFKEQ. The CDR3 covers 16 residues. Trimming removed 1 base from V and 3 bases from J; junction bases left unmatched: 5.

This clonotype was counted only a few times. This sequence joins TRBV12-3 or TRBV12-4 and TRBJ2-5, with a tentative D call TRBD2 (6 bases). V was trimmed by 4 bases and J by 2 bases, leaving 20 bases between them. The CDR3 totals 17 residues. The CDR3 spells CASSSNRPAGHQETQYF. The CDR3 DNA is TGTGCCAGCAGTTCAAATCGCCCGGCGGGGCATCAAGAGACCCAGTACTTC.

The gene calls are TRBV6-5 and TRBJ2-3; 7 bases line up with TRBD2. Looked up from germline, CDR1 is MNHEY and CDR2 is SVGAGI. CDR3 length: 14 residues. V dropped 4 bases and J dropped 3; count of bases not matched to a gene: 4. CDR3 DNA sequence: TGTGCCAGCAGTTGGACTAGTGTGACAGATACGCAGTATTTT. It translates to CASSWTSVTDTQYF.

The chain is built from TRBV10-3 and TRBJ2-2, with 7 bases lining up with TRBD1. Germline CDR1 and CDR2: ENHRY and SYGVKD. This CDR3 is 14 amino acids long. V dropped 9 bases and J dropped 5; count of bases not matched to a gene: 9. CDR3 in DNA: TGTGCCATTCTCATGACACAGGGGACCGGGGAGCTGTTTTTT. Its translation: CAILMTQGTGELFF.

This clonotype was detected only a few times. This chain links TRBV28 with TRBJ1-4; 9 bases map to TRBD1. This CDR3 comprises 16 residues. The V segment lost 5 bases and the J segment 8 bases; nucleotides outside the gene matches: 12. Per the germline V gene, CDR1 is MDHEN and CDR2 is SYDVKM. The CDR3 loop is CASSLSDRGVVEKLFF. CDR3 coding DNA: TGTGCCAGCAGTCTCTCAGACAGGGGGGTCGTGGAAAAACTGTTTTTT.

This clonotype appeared many times. The CDR3 here is CASSLFGNTEAFF. The CDR3 DNA reads TGCGCCAGCAGCTTGTTCGGGAACACTGAAGCTTTCTTT. This rearrangement joins TRBV5-1 to TRBJ1-1; D not certain. Germline-derived CDR1 and CDR2 are SGHRS and YFSETQ. Trimming cost V 1 base and J 1 base, with 5 bases left between them. CDR3 length: 13 amino acids.

This clonotype has a handful of counts. The chain has TRBV5-6 and TRBJ2-7; tentative D call: TRBD1 (6 bases). The V end lost 3 bases, the J end lost 4 bases, and 14 bases lay between the germline ends. The CDR3 length is 14 residues. CDR1 and CDR2 (germline): SGHDT, YYEEEE. CDR3 protein: CASSSTRGEYEQYF. In DNA, the CDR3 is TGTGCCAGCAGCTCTACCAGGGGAGAATACGAGCAGTACTTC.

The chain has TRBV2 and TRBJ1-2, with no clear D. CDR1 is SNHLY and CDR2 is FYNNEI in the germline V gene. Between the trimmed V and J ends, which lost 4 bases and 8 bases, there was a span of 14 bases. The CDR3 length is 13 residues. The CDR3 DNA reads as TGTGCCAGCAGTGTCAGACGGACGGAGGGCTACACCTTC. This gives the protein CASSVRRTEGYTF. Combining the CDR3 with reference TRBV2 and TRBJ1-2 gives the whole variable domain EPEVTQTPSHQVTQMGQEVILRCVPISNHLYFYWYRQILGQKVEFLVSFYNNEISEKSEIFDDQFSVERPDGSNFTLKIRSTKLEDSAMYFCASSVRRTEGYTFGSGTRLTVV.

This clonotype was seen a handful of times. The chain combines TRBV29-1 with TRBJ2-1; D is possibly TRBD1 (6 bases). The CDR3 has 14 residues. Germline V gene data show CDR1 as SQVTM and CDR2 as ANQGSEA. Between the trimmed V and J ends, which lost 6 bases and 2 bases, there was a span of 14 bases. The CDR3 nucleotides are TGCAGCGTCAGGGACACGTCCCCCTACAATGAGCAGTTCTTC. Amino acids: CSVRDTSPYNEQFF.

This chain connects TRBV3-1 to TRBJ2-7; D is unresolved. The CDR3 sequence is 12 residues long. V lost 0 bases and J lost 7, with 7 bases in between. Germline loops: CDR1 LGHDT, CDR2 YNNKEL (reference sequence). This CDR3 is CASSQEKGEQYF. The CDR3 region has the DNA TGTGCCAGCAGCCAAGAGAAAGGGGAGCAGTACTTC.

This clonotype was counted between two and nine times. The chain uses TRBV30 and TRBJ1-5, with D uncertain. Germline V gene sequence: CDR1 GTSNPN, CDR2 SVGIG (reference sequence). V was clipped by 2 bases and J by 2 bases, with 7 bases between them. The CDR3 runs to 13 residues. The CDR3 DNA sequence: TGTGCCTGGAGTAGTCAGGGCAATCAGCCCCAGCATTTT. It specifies CAWSSQGNQPQHF. The variable domain in full, with the rest retrieved from reference TRBV30 and TRBJ1-5, is SQTIHQWPATLVQPVGSPLSLECTVEGTSNPNLYWYRQAAGRGLQLLFYSVGIGQISSEVPQNLSASRPQDRQFILSSKKLLLSDSGFYLCAWSSQGNQPQHFGDGTRLSIL.

This clonotype was picked up many times. The V call is TRBV24-1, the J call TRBJ2-3, with D possibly being TRBD1 (6 bases). V dropped 3 bases and J dropped 4 bases, with 10 bases sitting between them. The CDR3 contains 14 residues. Germline CDR1 is KGHDR and CDR2 is SFDVKD. CDR3 sequence (DNA): TGTGCCACCAGTGATCCCAGGGGCTCAGATACGCAGTATTTT. Translation: CATSDPRGSDTQYF.

J is TRBJ2-3 and V is TRBV6-2 or TRBV6-3, with 7 bases that match TRBD2. V was clipped by 1 base and J by 0 bases; unmatched bases: 4. CDR1 MNHEY and CDR2 SVGEGT come from the germline V gene. The CDR3 consists of 16 residues. In DNA form, the CDR3 reads TGTGCCAGCAGTTACTATAGCGGGCCTAGCACAGATACGCAGTATTTT. This sequence encodes CASSYYSGPSTDTQYF.

With regard to this clonotype: An end of the junction does not agree with germline; a read error may underlie this. The chain employs TRBV2 and TRBJ2-5, with D perhaps TRBD1 (5 bases). The CDR3 sequence is 14 residues long. In germline, CDR1 is SNHLY, CDR2 FYNNEI. This CDR3 reads CASSEEGYQEAQYF. CDR3 DNA sequence: TGTGCCAGCAGTGAAGAGGGGTACCAAGAGGCCCAGTACTTC.

This rearrangement joins TRBV6-1 to TRBJ1-5, with D unclear. V lost 4 bases to trimming and J lost 0 bases, with 7 bases between them. Germline V gives CDR1 MNHNS, CDR2 SASEGT. The CDR3 spans 14 residues. The CDR3 here is CASSVAPSNQPQHF. DNA for the CDR3: TGTGCCAGCAGTGTGGCCCCTAGCAATCAGCCCCAGCATTTT.

The chain joins TRBV5-1 to TRBJ2-3, with 9 bases fitting TRBD2. The CDR3 extends over 15 amino acids. Germline CDR1 and CDR2: SGHRS and YFSETQ. V dropped 3 bases and J dropped 7; count of bases not matched to a gene: 9. The CDR3 DNA reads as TGCGCCAGCAGCTCAGCGGGAGGTGGTACCAATACGCAGTATTTT. It yields the protein CASSSAGGGTNTQYF.

This clonotype was recorded at least ten times. The CDR3 here is CASSSEGPPTTEAFF. The CDR3 nucleotides are TGCGCCAGCAGCTCAGAGGGGCCGCCGACCACTGAAGCTTTCTTT. The V gene is TRBV5-1, the J gene TRBJ1-1, with TRBD1 as a possible D gene (5 bases). The length of the CDR3 is 15 residues. Germline V gives CDR1 SGHRS, CDR2 YFSETQ. The V and J ends lost 3 bases and 4 bases respectively, with 16 bases between them.